This TCR beta chain was identified during a study of T cell responses to AZD1222 COVID-19 vaccine (dated by TCRdb to the early 2020s). For the wider study: AZD1222 recipients whose second dose came at about 4 weeks and those whose second dose came at about 12 weeks were combined into one group, since spike-specific TCR depth and breadth did not differ between the two schedules. A total of around 240 trial participants underwent TCR sequencing, of whom about 210 had received two doses of AZD1222 and approximately 26 had received two doses of the MenACWY control vaccine. Enrollment into the trials was organized by age into subgroups of 18-55, 56-69 and 70-plus years, and those subgroups contained about 150, 27 and 61 TCR-sequenced participants, respectively.

The CDR3 regions of human TCRbeta chains were analyzed by immunosequencing. Per the authors' processing: TCRs in the repertoires were compared against a reference library of SARS-CoV-2-specific TCRs that had been generated with the MIRA antigen-specificity platform. Breadth meant the fraction of unique TCRs that were SARS-CoV-2-associated, whereas depth meant the fraction of total T cells that were SARS-CoV-2-associated. Using the MIRA data, every spike-specific TCR was mapped to the spike region that the TCR reacted to and assigned to either a CD4 or a CD8 class. Log10-transformed breadth and depth values were compared by one-way ANOVA with Sidak's multiple comparisons tests. TCRdb took this table from immuneACCESS and kept in-frame rearrangements with V and J called. Such tables lack part of the clones; where checked against another copy, unresolved V genes explain under half of the gap, and the rest is unexplained. V and J calls and clone size come straight from that table; D and trimming were deduced from the DNA. Here the sample has some 110,000 clones; 82% occur a single time. Together, the top ten hold around 5% of the sample.

CDR1 MRHNA and CDR2 SNTAGT are derived from the germline V gene. Clipping removes 0 bases from V and 5 bases from J, with 2 as the unmatched junction base count. From the cysteine up to the phenylalanine, the CDR3 has a length of 15 residues. Only CDR3 DNA remains: 45 bases, in frame from the first base. The sample's time point label, in plain terms: baseline before first vaccination. The vaccinee samples were drawn from two UK trials, COV001 and COV002, one of which was a single-blind randomized controlled phase 2/3 trial testing AZD1222 (ChAdOx1 nCoV-19) in healthy adults. For TCRbeta chain sequencing, PBMC samples were collected from trial participants at day 0 and at day 28 after the second dose. This clone showed up just a few times. What antigen it recognizes has not been identified. Per-base quality was not reported, and no clone a single base away is much larger than it. Here is what the overall study found, with its caveats: In the small 56-69-year group, the increase in depth fell short of significance, most likely because of low power. Because no samples from the day 14 peak response were available, repertoires could be characterized only after the peak T cell response. The vaccine-associated CD4 TCRs covered the entire spike protein, and the dominant responses fell in regions 160-218 and 743-854. Most participants were white British and females outnumbered males, and the authors suggested that clonal diversity may have been underestimated. Spike-specific TCR breadth and depth rose significantly after two AZD1222 doses compared with day 0 and with MenACWY recipients. Only five to seven AZD1222 recipients were SARS-CoV-2 seropositive at baseline, limiting conclusions about previously exposed vaccinees. Nearly half of unique spike-specific TCRs reportedly recognized epitopes outside regions mutated in the B.1.351 and B.1.1.7 variants.

Specimen: peripheral blood, collected on day 0 of AZD1222 vaccination. This clonotype was sampled from an adult in good health. The sequence links TRBV6-4 to TRBJ2-1; the junction holds 9 bases that match TRBD2. The DNA reads as follows: TGTGCCAGCAGTGACTCCGCGGGGGGGCACAATGAGCAGTTCTTC. The resulting protein is CASSDSAGGHNEQFF.